Included here is one T cell receptor beta chain sequence, with context. Its antigen is not known. The sample's time point: peripheral blood 6 weeks after treatment start. These data belong to a study of PD-L1 blockade in urothelial cancer. Overall study context: Analyses were performed on blood at 3 weeks after treatment start (the second dose) and at 6 weeks.

Libraries were prepared by immunoSEQ multiplex PCR; TCRdb keeps only in-frame clonotypes and omits some of them. The sample records around 110,000 clones, around 89% being singletons. Study-level points and caveats: Clonality of blood TCR below the median before treatment predicted better survival.

CDR1 and CDR2 from the germline V gene are MDHEN and SYDVKM. The CDR3 is 15 residues long. V was clipped by 4 bases and J by 7 bases, with 19 bases between them. The TCR sequence derives from a man between 60 and 70 years old with urothelial cancer. This chain connects TRBV28 to TRBJ1-2, with D perhaps matching TRBD1 (6 bases). This specimen consisted of PBMCs, obtained around atezolizumab (anti-PD-L1) treatment. The CDR3 DNA sequence: TGTGCCAGCAGTTCCGCGTCCTCAGGGGCGGCTGGCTACACCTTC. Residues: CASSSASSGAAGYTF.